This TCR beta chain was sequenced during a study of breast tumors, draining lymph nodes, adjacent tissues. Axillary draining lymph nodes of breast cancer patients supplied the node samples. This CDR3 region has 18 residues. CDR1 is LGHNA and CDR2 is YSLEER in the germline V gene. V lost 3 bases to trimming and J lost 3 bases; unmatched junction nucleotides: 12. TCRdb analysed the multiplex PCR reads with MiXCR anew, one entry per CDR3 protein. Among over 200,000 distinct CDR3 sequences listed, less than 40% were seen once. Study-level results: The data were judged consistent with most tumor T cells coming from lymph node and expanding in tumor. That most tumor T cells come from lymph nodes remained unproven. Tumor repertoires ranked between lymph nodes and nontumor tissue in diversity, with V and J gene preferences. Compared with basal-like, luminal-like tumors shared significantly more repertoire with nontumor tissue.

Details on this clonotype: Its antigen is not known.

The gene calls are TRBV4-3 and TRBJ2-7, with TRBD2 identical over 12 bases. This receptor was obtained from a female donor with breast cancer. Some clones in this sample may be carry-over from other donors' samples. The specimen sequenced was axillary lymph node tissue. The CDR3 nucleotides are TGCGCCAGCAGCCAGGCACTAGCGGGAGGAAAGAGGGGCTACGAGCAGTACTTC. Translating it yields CASSQALAGGKRGYEQYF.